This TCR beta chain is from a study of blood T cell repertoires in COVID-19 (dated by TCRdb to 2018 to 2020). For the study in its entirety: Samples covering the acute and convalescent phases of COVID-19 were provided by collaborators in the United States, Italy and Spain. The material from the prospective study consisted of cDNA or gDNA derived from T cells, B-cell-depleted T cells, or PBMCs. Subjects who had been exposed to COVID-19, were actively infected with it, or had recovered from it provided the deeply sampled blood TCRbeta repertoires that made up the dataset. A freely available public database, intended as a resource for researchers studying the immune response to SARS-CoV-2, is where the repertoires were released. The samples were drawn from two sources: the first 160 participants of the ongoing ImmuneRACE study, and 950 to 1,500 subjects contributed by 6 global collaborators. A de-identified subject ID, COVID-19 status, age in years and sex were almost always included in the sample metadata. HLA class I and class II types, where available, came from metadata supplied by the sample provider rather than from assay-based typing. What the work shows at the level of the full study, not this receptor alone: The amount of clinical and demographic metadata varied by source and participant and was provided uncurated.

Worth noting for this clone: This receptor's antigen is unknown. No much larger clone is present one base from it, and per-base qualities are unavailable.

A second Seattle source provided samples from volunteer blood donors who had recovered from COVID-19. The collaborating institutions used their own protocols to collect whole blood in K2EDTA tubes. Collaborator samples were shipped for TCRbeta analysis as frozen whole blood, isolated PBMCs, or DNA extracted from either sample type. The germline V gene sets CDR1 to SGDLS and CDR2 to YYNGEE. Trimming costs V 0 bases and J 5 bases, and their ends lie 12 bases apart. From the cysteine up to the phenylalanine, the CDR3 has a length of 15 residues. Just CDR3 DNA is preserved here, 45 bases in frame from base 1. TCRbeta CDR3 regions were amplified from genomic DNA by means of the immunoSEQ Assay, a bias-controlled multiplex PCR. The published analysis was carried out like this. The number of nucleated cells in each sample was estimated by amplification of reference gene primers within the assay. To quantify the absolute abundance of each unique TCRbeta CDR3 rearrangement, sequence reads were collapsed and filtered. For each sample, productive Simpson clonality was calculated as the square root of Simpson's diversity index across productive rearrangements. This immuneACCESS table, as held by TCRdb, lists in-frame sequences with V and J called but not all clones. Of the missing ones, under half trace to an unresolved V gene in checked studies; the others have no known cause. That table furnishes V, J and clone size, whereas the DNA furnished D and trimming. The sample contains 150,000 to 200,000 clones, approximately 90% of them found a single time. The ten top clones hold approximately 2% of the sample.

The source of this sequence is a man over 45 who had recovered from COVID-19. The sequenced sample was peripheral blood. The sequence is built from TRBV9 and TRBJ1-5; no D gene is confidently identified. Here the CDR3 is given as CASSVEEGGDQPQHF. The sequenced DNA is TGTGCCAGCAGCGTAGAAGAAGGAGGTGATCAGCCCCAGCATTTT.